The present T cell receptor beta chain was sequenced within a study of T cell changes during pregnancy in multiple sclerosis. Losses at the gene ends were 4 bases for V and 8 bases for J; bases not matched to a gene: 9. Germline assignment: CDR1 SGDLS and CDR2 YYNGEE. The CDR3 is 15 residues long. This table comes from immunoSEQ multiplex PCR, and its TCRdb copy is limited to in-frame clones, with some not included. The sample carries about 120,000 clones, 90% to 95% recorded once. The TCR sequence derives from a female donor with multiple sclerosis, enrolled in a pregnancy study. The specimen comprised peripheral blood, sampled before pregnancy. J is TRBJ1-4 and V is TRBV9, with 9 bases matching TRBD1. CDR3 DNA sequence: TGTGCCAGCAGCAACACCGGGACAGGGAAAGAAAAACTGTTTTTT. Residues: CASSNTGTGKEKLFF.